The 32 T cell receptor beta chains presented below share a single source sample, sequenced in a study of blood T cell repertoires in COVID-19. The assay was immunoSEQ multiplex PCR, and TCRdb's table has in-frame clones only and misses some. The sample lists approximately 200,000 clones; 70% to 90% were seen once. The specimen was PBMCs or T cells enriched from blood (not recorded which). The receptors originated from a young man who had recovered from COVID-19.

The chain joins TRBV6-5 to TRBJ2-7; 7 nucleotides align to TRBD1. V shed 0 bases and J 2 bases; nucleotides not matched to a gene: 4. Germline V gene data show CDR1 as MNHEY and CDR2 as SVGAGI. CDR3 length equals 15 residues. The CDR3 loop reads CASSYSRDRAYEQYF. DNA for the CDR3: TGTGCCAGCAGTTACTCCCGGGACAGAGCCTACGAGCAGTACTTC.

This chain uses TRBV28 with TRBJ1-5; D not resolved. Between the trimmed V and J ends, which lost 10 bases and 5 bases, there was a span of 15 bases. The CDR3 is made up of 13 amino acids. The germline gives CDR1 MDHEN, CDR2 SYDVKM. The CDR3 region has the DNA TGTGCCACCACTGGAGGGAGCTATCAGCCCCAGCATTTT. The encoded protein is CATTGGSYQPQHF.

The chain employs TRBV7-8 and TRBJ2-2, with 8 bases fitting TRBD1. Germline CDR1 is SGHVS and CDR2 is FQNEAQ. V was pared by 5 bases and J by 7 bases, with 6 bases of the junction left unmatched. The CDR3 sequence is 14 residues long. This CDR3 is CASSQQGVNGELFF. CDR3 coding DNA: TGTGCCAGCAGCCAACAGGGGGTTAACGGGGAGCTGTTTTTT.

The chain is built from TRBV5-5 and TRBJ1-3, with D uncertain. From germline, CDR1 is SGHKS and CDR2 YYEKEE (reference sequence). The CDR3 is made up of 14 amino acids. Deletions cut 0 bases from V and 0 bases from J, with 4 bases between. CDR3 protein: CASSLASSGNTIYF. Here the CDR3 DNA reads TGTGCCAGCAGCTTGGCCTCCTCTGGAAACACCATATATTTT.

The rearrangement joins TRBV28 to TRBJ1-5; maybe TRBD1 (5 bases). V was pared by 6 bases and J by 9 bases, with 18 bases between. The CDR3 runs 14 residues. Germline V CDR1 and CDR2: MDHEN, SYDVKM. CDR3 sequence: CASSDSQVRAPQHF. The DNA of the CDR3 is TGTGCCAGCAGCGATTCACAGGTCCGTGCGCCCCAGCATTTT.

The chain has TRBV2 and TRBJ2-1; 11 bases agree with TRBD2. After removal of 5 bases from V and 3 bases from J, the junction contained 6 bases not matched to a gene. Germline V lookup: CDR1 SNHLY, CDR2 FYNNEI. The CDR3 totals 16 residues. The CDR3 region has the DNA TGTGCCAGCAGTCGTAGCGGGAGGGCCGTCTACAATGAGCAGTTCTTC. This encodes CASSRSGRAVYNEQFF.

This clone was observed once. The chain employs TRBV5-1 and TRBJ1-3; a possible D gene is TRBD1 (6 bases). In germline, CDR1 is SGHRS, CDR2 YFSETQ. The V and J ends lost 4 bases and 0 bases respectively, with 11 bases between them. This CDR3 spans 15 amino acids. CDR3 DNA: TGCGCCAGCAGCCCAGGGGAGCCCTCTGGAAACACCATATATTTT. Translation: CASSPGEPSGNTIYF. Based on the CDR3 plus reference TRBV5-1 and TRBJ1-3, the full variable domain is KAGVTQTPRYLIKTRGQQVTLSCSPISGHRSVSWYQQTPGQGLQFLFEYFSETQRNKGNFPGRFSGRQFSNSRSEMNVSTLELGDSALYLCASSPGEPSGNTIYFGEGSWLTVV.

The chain joins TRBV29-1 to TRBJ2-2, with TRBD1 matching 7 bases. The CDR3 extends over 13 amino acids. J gave up 1 base and V 7 bases, and 3 bases lay outside the gene matches. Germline lookup yields CDR1 SQVTM and CDR2 ANQGSEA. The CDR3 DNA reads TGCAGCGCGGACAGGCAGAACACCGGGGAGCTGTTTTTT. It is translated as CSADRQNTGELFF.

The chain is built from TRBV30 and TRBJ1-2; D possibly corresponds to TRBD1 (5 bases). V lost 4 bases to trimming and J lost 4 bases, with 13 bases between them. The CDR3 contains 13 residues. The germline CDR1 and CDR2 sequences are GTSNPN and SVGIG (reference sequence). Written as DNA, the CDR3 is TGTGCCTGGAATGCGGGGCTGGGCTATGGCTACACCTTC. Translation gives CAWNAGLGYGYTF.

V is TRBV7-2 and J is TRBJ2-5, with D maybe TRBD1 (6 bases). V was clipped by 3 bases and J by 5 bases, with 19 bases between them. Per germline, CDR1 SGHTA and CDR2 FQGNSA. The CDR3 loop spans 16 amino acids. CDR3 sequence: CASSFVQGQGDETQYF. DNA for the CDR3: TGTGCCAGCAGCTTCGTTCAGGGGCAGGGAGACGAGACCCAGTACTTC.

As for this clone: The identical CDR3 is also encoded by other nucleotide sequences in the sample. J is TRBJ2-7 and V is TRBV5-1; 8 positions match TRBD2. The length of the CDR3 is 14 residues. CDR1 SGHRS and CDR2 YFSETQ come from the germline V gene. V gave up 0 bases and J gave up 4 bases; unmatched junction bases: 3. CDR3 DNA sequence: TGCGCCAGCAGCTTGGGACTAGCGCTATACGAGCAGTACTTC. It is translated as CASSLGLALYEQYF. Full variable domain (rest looked up from reference TRBV5-1 and TRBJ2-7): KAGVTQTPRYLIKTRGQQVTLSCSPISGHRSVSWYQQTPGQGLQFLFEYFSETQRNKGNFPGRFSGRQFSNSRSEMNVSTLELGDSALYLCASSLGLALYEQYFGPGTRLTVT.

The chain has TRBV20-1 and TRBJ2-5; D might be TRBD2 (5 bases). Germline loops: CDR1 DFQATT, CDR2 SNEGSKA (reference sequence). The CDR3 runs 14 residues. Between the trimmed V and J ends, which lost 3 bases and 2 bases, there was a span of 13 bases. CDR3 nucleotides: TGCAGTGCTAGTTTACCAAGCGGTCAAGAGACCCAGTACTTC. Translation: CSASLPSGQETQYF.

The gene calls are TRBV29-1 and TRBJ1-5; unclear D gene. Germline lookup yields CDR1 SQVTM and CDR2 ANQGSEA. This CDR3 region has 13 residues. With 2 bases removed from V and 7 bases from J, the gap between germline ends came to 12 bases. The CDR3 sequence is CSVEIVGGQPQHF. CDR3 DNA: TGCAGCGTTGAAATAGTGGGAGGCCAGCCCCAGCATTTT.

This clone turned up a few times. The J gene is TRBJ1-1, the V gene TRBV30; no clear D. Germline CDR1 and CDR2: GTSNPN and SVGIG (reference sequence). With 2 bases removed from V and 11 bases from J, the gap between germline ends came to 18 bases. The CDR3 sequence is 13 residues long. The CDR3 nucleotides are TGTGCCTGGAGTCGTCTAGAGGGATCTAGTGCTTTCTTT. Translated, it gives CAWSRLEGSSAFF.

The rearrangement uses TRBV5-1 and TRBJ1-4; D not resolved. This CDR3 spans 15 amino acids. Trimming pared 0 bases from V and 0 bases from J, leaving 6 bases between. Germline V lookup: CDR1 SGHRS, CDR2 YFSETQ. CDR3 loop: CASSLDPTTNEKLFF. CDR3 bases: TGCGCCAGCAGCTTGGATCCAACAACTAATGAAAAACTGTTTTTT.

This clone was observed once. The chain combines TRBV7-6 with TRBJ1-2; weak D call: TRBD1 (6 bases). The V end lost 5 bases, the J end lost 8 bases, and 18 bases lay between the germline ends. Per germline, CDR1 SGHVS and CDR2 FNYEAQ. The CDR3 is 14 amino acids. The CDR3 bases are TGTGCCAGCAGCCCCGCGCGGGGGGCACGGGGCTACACCTTC. It specifies CASSPARGARGYTF.

This clone was observed a few times. V is TRBV6-2 or TRBV6-3 and J is TRBJ2-5, with 12 bases that match TRBD1. With 5 bases clipped from V and 4 bases from J, the junction kept 5 bases outside the gene matches. Germline CDR1 reads MNHEY; CDR2 reads SVGEGT. The CDR3 covers 15 residues. DNA of the CDR3: TGTGCCAGCAGTCCCGGGACAGGGGGCGCAGAGACCCAGTACTTC. Residues: CASSPGTGGAETQYF.

The rearrangement joins TRBV5-1 to TRBJ2-1; 10 bases agree with TRBD2. V was pared by 2 bases and J by 9 bases, with 8 bases of the junction left unmatched. CDR1 and CDR2 from the germline V gene are SGHRS and YFSETQ. The CDR3 spans 15 residues. This CDR3 reads CASSLSLAGVSEQFF. CDR3 nucleotide sequence: TGCGCCAGCAGCTTAAGTCTAGCGGGAGTAAGTGAGCAGTTCTTC. Together with reference TRBV5-1 and TRBJ2-1, the CDR3 gives the full variable domain: KAGVTQTPRYLIKTRGQQVTLSCSPISGHRSVSWYQQTPGQGLQFLFEYFSETQRNKGNFPGRFSGRQFSNSRSEMNVSTLELGDSALYLCASSLSLAGVSEQFFGPGTRLTVL.

The chain links TRBV24-1 to TRBJ2-1; 8 bases line up with TRBD1. CDR3 size: 15 residues. The germline V gene encodes CDR1 KGHDR and CDR2 SFDVKD. J gave up 5 bases and V 2 bases, and 4 bases lay outside the gene matches. The CDR3 sequence is CATSDSRTGNNEQFF. The CDR3 bases are TGTGCCACCAGTGATTCACGGACAGGGAACAATGAGCAGTTCTTC.

This clone has just one count. The chain uses TRBV5-6 and TRBJ2-3, with no clear D. V gave up 3 bases and J gave up 0 bases, with 14 bases separating them. Germline V lookup: CDR1 SGHDT, CDR2 YYEEEE. The CDR3 consists of 16 residues. DNA for the CDR3: TGTGCCAGCAGCTCGACGGAGTTAGCTAGCACAGATACGCAGTATTTT. Encoded protein: CASSSTELASTDTQYF.

The chain has TRBV7-2 and TRBJ2-6; a possible D gene is TRBD2 (5 bases). Germline values: CDR1 SGHTA, CDR2 FQGNSA. Between the trimmed V and J ends, which lost 9 bases and 3 bases, there was a span of 12 bases. The CDR3 length is 14 residues. The CDR3: CASLEADGANVLTF. CDR3 DNA: TGTGCCAGTCTGGAGGCTGATGGGGCCAACGTCCTGACTTTC.

The chain links TRBV27 to TRBJ1-5; 7 bases are shared with TRBD1. Germline CDR1 MNHEY, CDR2 SMNVEV (reference sequence). With V trimmed by 5 bases and J by 0 bases, 7 bases remained unmatched. The CDR3 is 16 residues long. In nucleotides, the CDR3 is TGTGCCAGCAGTCTCGACAGGGATAATAGCAATCAGCCCCAGCATTTT. The encoded protein is CASSLDRDNSNQPQHF.

CDR3 DNA: TGTGCCAGCTCACCAATAGGAGTGCACGAGCAGTACTTC. Translating gives CASSPIGVHEQYF. The chain combines TRBV18 with TRBJ2-7; D gene ambiguous. The V gene's germline CDR1 is KGHSH and CDR2 LQKENI. The CDR3 spans 13 residues. Trimming stripped 2 bases from V and 5 bases from J, with 10 bases between.

The J gene is TRBJ1-1, the V gene TRBV10-1; 7 bases align to TRBD1. The ends lost 4 bases at V and 7 bases at J; junction bases unmatched: 12. The CDR3 is 15 residues long. CDR1 and CDR2 from the germline V gene are WNHNN and SYGVQD (reference sequence). In DNA, the CDR3 is TGCGCCAGCAGTGCGCCCGGACAGGCCGTGTATGAAGCTTTCTTT. Residues: CASSAPGQAVYEAFF.

The rearrangement uses TRBV6-5 and TRBJ1-1, with 7 nucleotides matching TRBD1. V shed 7 bases and J 11 bases; nucleotides not matched to a gene: 7. Germline-derived CDR1 and CDR2 are MNHEY and SVGAGI. The CDR3 spans 11 residues. Here the CDR3 reads CASTMTGKAFF. The CDR3 DNA is TGTGCCAGCACTATGACAGGGAAGGCTTTCTTT.

The chain recombines TRBV3-1 (or the pseudogene TRBV3-2) with TRBJ1-2, with D unresolved. Germline values: CDR1 LGHDT, CDR2 YNNKEL (reference sequence). The CDR3 is made up of 13 amino acids. V was cut by 2 bases and J by 8 bases, with 12 bases left in between. The CDR3, as DNA: TGTGCCAGCAGCCAAAGGAGCGTGCAGGGCTACACCTTC. Translation gives CASSQRSVQGYTF.

Only a few counts were recorded for this clone. The chain joins TRBV10-2 to TRBJ1-1; TRBD1 is a possible D gene (6 bases). This CDR3 spans 14 amino acids. The V end lost 0 bases, the J end lost 8 bases, and 13 bases lay between the germline ends. The germline CDR1 and CDR2 sequences are WSHSY and SAAADI. This CDR3 reads CASSESGANIEAFF. In DNA, the CDR3 is TGCGCCAGCAGTGAGTCGGGGGCCAACATCGAAGCTTTCTTT.

J is TRBJ1-6 and V is TRBV25-1; D not resolved. The germline V and J ends were trimmed by 5 bases and 0 bases, with 8 bases remaining between them. The CDR3 consists of 15 residues. Germline assignment: CDR1 MGHDK and CDR2 SYGVNS. The CDR3 sequence is CASSLTSSYNSPLHF. The CDR3 nucleotides are TGTGCCAGCAGTTTAACAAGCTCCTATAATTCACCCCTCCACTTT.

The chain uses TRBV6-5 and TRBJ2-7; possible D gene TRBD2, 7 bases. V lost 0 bases, J lost 2 bases, and 14 bases lay in between. The germline gives CDR1 MNHEY, CDR2 SVGAGI. The CDR3 contains 16 residues. CDR3 DNA sequence: TGTGCCAGCAGTTACTCGATGGGGGGGGCTACCTACGAGCAGTACTTC. Its protein product is CASSYSMGGATYEQYF.

In this sample, this clone turned up a few times. The chain is built from TRBV4-2 and TRBJ1-1, with D hard to call. V lost 0 bases and J lost 1, with 6 bases in between. CDR1 and CDR2 from the germline V gene are LGHNA and YNFKEQ. The CDR3 length is 14 residues. CDR3 nucleotides: TGTGCCAGCAGCCAAGATAGACAGAACACTGAAGCTTTCTTT. This translates into CASSQDRQNTEAFF.

The chain has TRBV9 and TRBJ1-3, with a weak D call TRBD1 (5 bases). Germline V gene data show CDR1 as SGDLS and CDR2 as YYNGEE. V was pared by 7 bases and J by 8 bases, with 16 bases between. The CDR3 spans 13 residues. CDR3 loop: CASGTGASDTIYF. As DNA, the CDR3 is TGTGCCAGCGGTACAGGAGCTTCGGACACCATATATTTT.

The chain is built from TRBV15 and TRBJ1-2; 8 positions agree with TRBD1. CDR1 LNHNV and CDR2 YYDKDF come from the germline V gene (reference sequence). The CDR3 is 17 amino acids. Germline trimming cut 3 bases from V and 4 bases from J; bases unmatched to any gene: 13. CDR3 protein: CATSRGGDRGRIYGYTF. The CDR3 DNA follows: TGTGCCACCAGCAGGGGGGGAGACAGGGGAAGAATCTATGGCTACACCTTC.